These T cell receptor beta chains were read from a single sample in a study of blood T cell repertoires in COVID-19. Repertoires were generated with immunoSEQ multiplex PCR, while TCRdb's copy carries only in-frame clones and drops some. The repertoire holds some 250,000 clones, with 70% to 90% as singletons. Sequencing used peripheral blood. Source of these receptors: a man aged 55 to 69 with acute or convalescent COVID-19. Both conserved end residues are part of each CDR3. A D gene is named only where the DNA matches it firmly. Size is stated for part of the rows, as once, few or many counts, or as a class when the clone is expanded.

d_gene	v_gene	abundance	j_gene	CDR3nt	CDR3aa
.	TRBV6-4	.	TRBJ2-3	TGTGCCAGCAGTGACTCGTCACCGACTAGCACAGATACGCAGTATTTT	CASSDSSPTSTDTQYF
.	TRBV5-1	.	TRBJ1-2	TGCGCCAGCAGCTTGGGGACAGAGGGCTATGGCTACACCTTC	CASSLGTEGYGYTF
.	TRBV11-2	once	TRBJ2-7	TGTGCCAGCAGCAAGAAGTCCCAGGGGTGGGAGCAGTACTTC	CASSKKSQGWEQYF
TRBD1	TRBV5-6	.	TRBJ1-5	TGTGCCAGCAGGTTTGGGACAGGGGCGAGCAATCAGCCCCAGCATTTT	CASRFGTGASNQPQHF
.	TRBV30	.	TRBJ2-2	TGTGCCTGGAGTGAGGGGTACACCGGGGAGCTGTTTTTT	CAWSEGYTGELFF
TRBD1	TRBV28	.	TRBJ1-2	TGTGCCAGCACCCTACAGGGGCGCCGGGGCTATGGCTACACCTTC	CASTLQGRRGYGYTF
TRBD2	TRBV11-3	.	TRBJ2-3	TGTGCCAGCAGCGCTCGACTAGCGGAGTGGTCAGATACGCAGTATTTT	CASSARLAEWSDTQYF
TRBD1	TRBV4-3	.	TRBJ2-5	TGCGCCAGCAGCCAAGTACAGGGGCTAGAGACCCAGTACTTC	CASSQVQGLETQYF
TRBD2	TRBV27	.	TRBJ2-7	TGTGCCAGCAGTTCTGGTCGGACGGGGGGGTCGTACGAGCAGTACTTC	CASSSGRTGGSYEQYF
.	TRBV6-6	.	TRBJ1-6	TGTGCCAGCAGTTTCGAGCGACCTGACTATAATTCACCCCTCCACTTT	CASSFERPDYNSPLHF
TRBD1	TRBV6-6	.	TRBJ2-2	TGTGCCAGCAGTTACCCCGGACAGGGTAACACCGGGGAGCTGTTTTTT	CASSYPGQGNTGELFF
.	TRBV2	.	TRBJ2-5	TGTGCCAGCGGAGACAGGCTCGACCAAGAGACCCAGTACTTC	CASGDRLDQETQYF
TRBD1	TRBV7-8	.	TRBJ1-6	TGTGCCAGCAGCTTAGAGACAGGGGATAGAGGACCCCTCCACTTT	CASSLETGDRGPLHF
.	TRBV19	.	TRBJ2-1	TGTGCCAGTAGTATGGAGGGAGGTTACAATGAGCAGTTCTTC	CASSMEGGYNEQFF
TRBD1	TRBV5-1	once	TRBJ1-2	TGCGCCAGCAGCTTACAGGGGAGAGGCTACACCTTC	CASSLQGRGYTF
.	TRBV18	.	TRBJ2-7	TGTGCCAGCTCACCCGGGGGGCACTCCTACGAGCAGTACTTC	CASSPGGHSYEQYF
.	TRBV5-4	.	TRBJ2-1	TGTGCCAGCAGCTCACAGGGAATAAGCTCCTACAATGAGCAGTTCTTC	CASSSQGISSYNEQFF
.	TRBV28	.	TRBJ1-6	TGTGCCAGCAGGGAATACGGGAATTCACCCCTCCACTTT	CASREYGNSPLHF
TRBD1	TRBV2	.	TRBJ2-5	TGTGCCAGCGGGGGACAGGGGAATGGGGAGACCCAGTACTTC	CASGGQGNGETQYF
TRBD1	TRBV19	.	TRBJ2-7	TGTGCCAGTAGTATGCAGGGGGATGGCTCCTACGAGCAGTACTTC	CASSMQGDGSYEQYF
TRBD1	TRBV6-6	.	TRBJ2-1	TGTGCCACCTTTGGGGACAGGGGGTGGGGTGAGCAGTTCTTC	CATFGDRGWGEQFF
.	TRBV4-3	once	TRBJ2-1	TGCGCCAGCAGCCAAGAGCTGCGGACCTACAATGAGCAGTTCTTC	CASSQELRTYNEQFF
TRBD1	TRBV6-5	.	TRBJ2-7	TGTGCCAGCAGAGGACAGGGGCAGCAGTACTTC	CASRGQGQQYF
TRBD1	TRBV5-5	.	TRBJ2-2	TGTGCCAGCAGTATTTCCGGGACAGGGCTGCCCGGGGAGCTGTTTTTT	CASSISGTGLPGELFF